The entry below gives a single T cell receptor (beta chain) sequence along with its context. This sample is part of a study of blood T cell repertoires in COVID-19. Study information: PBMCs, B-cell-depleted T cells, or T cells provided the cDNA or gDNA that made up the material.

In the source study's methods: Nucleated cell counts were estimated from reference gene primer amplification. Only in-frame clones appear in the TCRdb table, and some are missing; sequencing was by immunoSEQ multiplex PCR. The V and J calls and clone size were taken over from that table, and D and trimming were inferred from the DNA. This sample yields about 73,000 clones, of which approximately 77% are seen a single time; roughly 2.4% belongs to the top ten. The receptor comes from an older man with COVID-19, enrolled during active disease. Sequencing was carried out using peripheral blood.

The CDR3 loop reads CATSRGGLAGTYEQYF. The CDR3, as DNA: TGTGCCACCAGCAGAGGGGGACTAGCGGGAACCTACGAGCAGTACTTC. The chain combines TRBV15 with TRBJ2-7; 13 bases match TRBD2. The V segment lost 1 base and the J segment 2 bases; nucleotides outside the gene matches: 2. The CDR3 loop spans 16 amino acids. CDR1 is LNHNV, CDR2 YYDKDF, per germline (reference sequence).